The next 2 T cell receptor beta chains were all read from a single sample in a study of T cell changes during pregnancy in multiple sclerosis (dated by TCRdb to about 2019). Library preparation used the immunoSEQ multiplex PCR assay. TCRdb retrieved this table from immuneACCESS and kept in-frame rearrangements only. Not all clones are present; in checked studies, unresolved V genes account for under half, and no reason is known for the remainder. This sample is represented by more than 40,000 clones; roughly 92% of them were singletons. The ten biggest clones cover 0.55% to 0.75% of the sample. The specimen was CD4+ T cells from peripheral blood mononuclear cells, collected in the second trimester of pregnancy. The receptors originated from a female donor with multiple sclerosis, enrolled in a pregnancy study.

This clone was counted only a few times. The chain combines TRBV10-2 with TRBJ2-1; TRBD1 is a possible D gene (5 bases). The CDR3 contains 14 residues. The V end lost 10 bases, the J end lost 4 bases, and 17 bases lay between the germline ends. Germline lookup yields CDR1 WSHSY and CDR2 SAAADI. The CDR3 nucleotides are TGCGCCACCTCCTCCAGGGCCGTGTACAATGAGCAGTTCTTC. Its protein is CATSSRAVYNEQFF.

V usage is TRBV18 and J usage is TRBJ2-5, with TRBD1 as a possible D gene (6 bases). This CDR3 has 15 amino acids. CDR1 and CDR2 (germline): KGHSH, LQKENI. The V end was cut by 3 bases, the J end by 2 bases, with 13 bases between. The CDR3 region has the DNA TGTGCCAGCTCACCCCCGAGGACAGTTCAAGAGACCCAGTACTTC. It yields the protein CASSPPRTVQETQYF.